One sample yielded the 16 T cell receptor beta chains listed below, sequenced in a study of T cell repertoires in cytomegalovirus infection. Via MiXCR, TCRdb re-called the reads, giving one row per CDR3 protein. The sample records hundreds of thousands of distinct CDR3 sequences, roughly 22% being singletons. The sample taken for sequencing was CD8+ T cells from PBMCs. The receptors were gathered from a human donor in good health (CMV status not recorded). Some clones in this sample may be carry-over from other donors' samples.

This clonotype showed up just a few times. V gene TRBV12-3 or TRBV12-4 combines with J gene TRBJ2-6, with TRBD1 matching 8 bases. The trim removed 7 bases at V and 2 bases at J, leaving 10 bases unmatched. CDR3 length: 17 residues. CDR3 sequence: CASTSGGLEAGANVLTF. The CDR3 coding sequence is TGTGCCAGCACCTCAGGGGGCCTTGAGGCTGGGGCCAACGTCCTGACTTTC.

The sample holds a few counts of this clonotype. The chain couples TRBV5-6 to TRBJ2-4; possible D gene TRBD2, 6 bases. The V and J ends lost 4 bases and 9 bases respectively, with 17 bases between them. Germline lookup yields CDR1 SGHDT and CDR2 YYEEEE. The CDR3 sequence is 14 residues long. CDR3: CASSDSSESGIQYF. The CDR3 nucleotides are TGTGCCAGCAGCGATTCTAGCGAATCTGGCATTCAGTACTTC.

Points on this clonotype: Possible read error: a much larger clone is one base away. Written as DNA, the CDR3 is TGTGCCAACATGCTTGATACGCAGTATTTT. Amino acids: CANMLDTQYF. The chain combines TRBV28 with TRBJ2-3; D not resolved. Trimming left V 10 bases short and J 6 bases short, with 8 bases between. Germline CDR1 reads MDHEN; CDR2 reads SYDVKM. The CDR3 has 10 amino acids.

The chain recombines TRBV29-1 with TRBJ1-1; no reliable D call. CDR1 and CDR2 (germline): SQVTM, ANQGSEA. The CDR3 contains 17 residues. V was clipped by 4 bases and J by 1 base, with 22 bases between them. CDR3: CSVVGSLPAASNTEAFF. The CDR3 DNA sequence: TGCAGCGTTGTGGGCAGTCTTCCGGCGGCATCGAACACTGAAGCTTTCTTT.

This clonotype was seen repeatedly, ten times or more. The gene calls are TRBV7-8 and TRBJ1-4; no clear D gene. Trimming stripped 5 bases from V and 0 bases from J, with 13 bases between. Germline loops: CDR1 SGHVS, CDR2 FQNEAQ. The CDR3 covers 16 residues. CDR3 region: CASSLGGFATNEKLFF. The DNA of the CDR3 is TGTGCCAGCAGCCTAGGCGGGTTTGCAACTAATGAAAAACTGTTTTTT.

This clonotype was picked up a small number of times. The CDR3 nucleotides read TGTGCCAGTAGTATAGGTACCGGGACACCTTACGAGCAGTACTTC. This translates into CASSIGTGTPYEQYF. The rearrangement uses TRBV19 and TRBJ2-7, with D possibly being TRBD1 (6 bases). The CDR3 is made up of 15 amino acids. Germline assignment: CDR1 LNHDA and CDR2 SQIVND (reference sequence). V was shortened by 1 base and J by 4 bases, with 14 bases between the two germline ends.

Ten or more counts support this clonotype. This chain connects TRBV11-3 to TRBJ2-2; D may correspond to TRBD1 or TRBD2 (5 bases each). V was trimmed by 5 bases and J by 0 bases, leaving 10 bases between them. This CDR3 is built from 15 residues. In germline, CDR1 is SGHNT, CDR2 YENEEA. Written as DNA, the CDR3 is TGTGCCAGCAGCCCCCGAGGGGCGAACACCGGGGAGCTGTTTTTT. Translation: CASSPRGANTGELFF.

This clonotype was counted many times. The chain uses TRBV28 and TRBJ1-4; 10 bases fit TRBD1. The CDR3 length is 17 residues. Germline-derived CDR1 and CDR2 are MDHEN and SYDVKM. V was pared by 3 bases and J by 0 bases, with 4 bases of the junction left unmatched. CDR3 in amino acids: CASSFPGQGATNEKLFF. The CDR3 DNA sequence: TGTGCCAGCAGTTTTCCAGGACAGGGGGCAACTAATGAAAAACTGTTTTTT.

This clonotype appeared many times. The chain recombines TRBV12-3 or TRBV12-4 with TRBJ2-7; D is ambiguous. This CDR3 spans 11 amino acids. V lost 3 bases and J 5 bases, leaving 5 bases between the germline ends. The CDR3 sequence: CASSLGHEQYF. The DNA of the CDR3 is TGTGCCAGCAGTTTGGGCCACGAGCAGTACTTC.

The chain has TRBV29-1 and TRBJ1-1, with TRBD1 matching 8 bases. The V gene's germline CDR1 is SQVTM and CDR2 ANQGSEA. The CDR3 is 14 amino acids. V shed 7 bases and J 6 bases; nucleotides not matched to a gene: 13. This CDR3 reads CSANGGTGPPEAFF. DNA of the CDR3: TGCAGCGCGAATGGGGGGACAGGACCACCTGAAGCTTTCTTT.

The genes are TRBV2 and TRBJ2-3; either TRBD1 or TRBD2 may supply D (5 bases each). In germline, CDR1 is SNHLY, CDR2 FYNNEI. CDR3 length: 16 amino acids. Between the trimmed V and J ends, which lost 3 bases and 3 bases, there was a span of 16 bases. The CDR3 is CASSESGAGSTDTQYF. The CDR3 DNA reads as TGTGCCAGCAGTGAGTCCGGGGCAGGTTCGACAGATACGCAGTATTTT.

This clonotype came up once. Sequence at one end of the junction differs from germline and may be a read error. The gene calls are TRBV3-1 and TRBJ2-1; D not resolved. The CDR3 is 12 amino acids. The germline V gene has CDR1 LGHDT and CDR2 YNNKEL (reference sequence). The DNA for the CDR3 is TGTGTCAGCAGCCCGTCCGGAGTCGAGCAGTTCTTC. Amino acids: CVSSPSGVEQFF.

The CDR3 region is CASSLLGGGDTEAFF. CDR3 nucleotide sequence: TGTGCCAGCAGTTTACTAGGGGGCGGAGACACTGAAGCTTTCTTT. The chain uses TRBV28 and TRBJ1-1, with 7 bases lining up with TRBD1. The CDR3 is 15 amino acids. The germline V gene encodes CDR1 MDHEN and CDR2 SYDVKM. The V gene end was trimmed by 2 bases and the J gene end by 3 bases; junction bases not matched to a gene: 6.

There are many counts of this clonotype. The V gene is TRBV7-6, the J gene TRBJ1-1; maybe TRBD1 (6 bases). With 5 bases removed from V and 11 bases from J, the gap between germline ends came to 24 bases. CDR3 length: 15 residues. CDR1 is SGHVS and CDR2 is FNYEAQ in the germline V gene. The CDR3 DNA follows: TGTGCCAGCAGCCCTTCGGCAGGAGCCACCACAGGGGCTTTCTTT. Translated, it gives CASSPSAGATTGAFF.

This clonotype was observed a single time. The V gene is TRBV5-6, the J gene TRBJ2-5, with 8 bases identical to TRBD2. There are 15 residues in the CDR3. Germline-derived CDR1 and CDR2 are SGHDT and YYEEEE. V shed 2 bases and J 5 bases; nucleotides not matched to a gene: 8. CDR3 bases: TGTGCCAGCAGCTTTCCAGCGGGGGCCGGGGAGACCCAGTACTTC. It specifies CASSFPAGAGETQYF.

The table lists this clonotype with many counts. Here the CDR3 DNA reads TGTGCCAGCAGCTTCCCCCGAAGTGGGGGGCACTCGTCAGATACGCAGTATTTT. Protein: CASSFPRSGGHSSDTQYF. V usage is TRBV7-8 and J usage is TRBJ2-3; D may be TRBD1 or TRBD2 (6 bases each). The CDR3 loop spans 18 amino acids. The germline V gene has CDR1 SGHVS and CDR2 FQNEAQ. Trimming shortened V by 3 bases and J by 4 bases, and 23 bases separated the two germline ends.